Each of the 26 T cell receptor beta chains below was sequenced from the same sample in a study of molecular identifiers for immune sequencing clone quantification (dated by TCRdb to 2016 to 2019). Receptor libraries were prepared by PCR. The instrument was an Illumina HiSeq 4000. The public reads were reprocessed in TCRdb via fastp at Q25 and MiXCR, keeping in-frame beta chains. Under each unique CDR3 protein, matching rows form one entry showing the most common genes and DNA. This sample gives around 20,000 distinct CDR3 sequences in total; roughly 17% of them show up just once. The top ten hold roughly 1% of the sample. Input material: naive CD8+ T cells from blood, with Jurkat cell RNA spiked in. The sample's cell subset or site, from its label and the paper: FACS-sorted CD8+CD4-CCR7+CD45RA+ naive T cells. These receptors all stem from a human donor in good health. Some libraries in this study had Jurkat cell RNA spiked in.

Comment on this clonotype: This may be a read error: a much more frequent sequence differs by one nucleotide. This chain's CDR3 is CASSPRGVDTEAFF. For the CDR3, the DNA is TGTGCCAGCAGCCCCAGGGGGGTGGACACTGAAGCTTTCTTT. The chain recombines TRBV13 with TRBJ1-1, with 7 bases that match TRBD1. V was pared by 5 bases and J by 3 bases, with 6 bases of the junction left unmatched. The germline CDR1 and CDR2 sequences are PRHDT and FYEKMQ (reference sequence). This CDR3 is 14 amino acids long.

In its sample, this clonotype was seen many times. The chain is built from TRBV7-6 and TRBJ2-6; D remains ambiguous. V was clipped by 0 bases and J by 1 base, with 16 bases between them. In germline, CDR1 is SGHVS, CDR2 FNYEAQ. This CDR3 is 19 amino acids long. In nucleotides, the CDR3 is TGTGCCAGCAGCTTAGCTTCACGGGCCGGTCTATCTGGGGCCAACGTCCTGACTTTC. Residues: CASSLASRAGLSGANVLTF.

V and J are TRBV19 and TRBJ2-1; D may correspond to TRBD1 or TRBD2 (5 bases each). Germline loops: CDR1 LNHDA, CDR2 SQIVND (reference sequence). Trimming took 7 bases from V and 7 from J, leaving 14 bases between them. This CDR3 region has 13 residues. CDR3 sequence (DNA): TGTGCCAGTACCCCGGGGCCTAGTAATGAGCAGTTCTTC. The encoded protein is CASTPGPSNEQFF.

On this clonotype itself: Since a much larger clone is just one base distant, this may be a read error. The gene calls are TRBV6-5 and TRBJ2-5, with 10 bases that match TRBD2. The CDR3 has 18 residues. Germline assignment: CDR1 MNHEY and CDR2 SVGAGI. CDR3 nucleotide sequence: TGTGCCAACAGTTTAGCGGGAGGAGCGGCAGGGTACCAAGAGACCCAGTACTTC. Protein product: CANSLAGGAAGYQETQYF.

This clonotype has only a few counts. A read error is possible here, since a much larger clone lies one base away. V is TRBV11-1 and J is TRBJ2-3; D is unresolved. The CDR3 contains 14 residues. Germline assignment: CDR1 SGHAT and CDR2 FQDESV (reference sequence). The CDR3 DNA sequence: TGTGCCAGCGGCTTAACGGAGACGACAGATACGCAGTATTTT. This codes for CASGLTETTDTQYF.

This clonotype has at least ten counts. The CDR3 sequence is CASSLGPGAGNQPQHF. The CDR3 DNA sequence: TGTGCCAGCAGTTTGGGGCCGGGGGCCGGCAATCAGCCCCAGCATTTT. The chain is built from TRBV12-3 or TRBV12-4 and TRBJ1-5, with D possibly matching TRBD1 (6 bases). The V end was cut by 3 bases, the J end by 2 bases, with 14 bases between. This CDR3 is built from 16 residues.

This clonotype was seen ten or more times. The chain employs TRBV4-3 and TRBJ2-7; tentatively, D is TRBD1 or TRBD2 (5 bases each). The germline V gene encodes CDR1 LGHNA and CDR2 YSLEER. CDR3 length: 16 amino acids. Trimming pared 0 bases from V and 0 bases from J, leaving 12 bases between. The CDR3 loop is CASSQDRSGASYEQYF. The CDR3 nucleotides read TGCGCCAGCAGCCAAGATCGTTCCGGGGCCTCCTACGAGCAGTACTTC.

This clonotype showed up many times. V is TRBV4-3 and J is TRBJ2-3, with 10 bases lining up with TRBD1. J gave up 9 bases and V 4 bases, and 7 bases lay outside the gene matches. This CDR3 comprises 14 residues. CDR1 LGHNA and CDR2 YSLEER come from the germline V gene. The CDR3 DNA follows: TGCGCCAGCAGCCCCGGGACAGGGGCCTTCACGCAGTATTTT. Amino acid sequence: CASSPGTGAFTQYF.

At least ten counts were recorded for this clonotype. In nucleotides, the CDR3 is TGCAGCGTTGAAGGGGAGAACACCGGGGAGCTGTTTTTT. This gives the protein CSVEGENTGELFF. V and J are TRBV29-1 and TRBJ2-2; no clear D. The CDR3 is made up of 13 amino acids. Germline V gene lookup returns CDR1 SQVTM and CDR2 ANQGSEA. V lost 1 base, J lost 1 base, and 4 bases lay in between.

Only a few counts were recorded for this clonotype. V is TRBV27 and J is TRBJ2-7; 8 bases match TRBD1. After removal of 5 bases from V and 5 bases from J, the junction contained 8 bases not matched to a gene. In germline, CDR1 is MNHEY, CDR2 SMNVEV (reference sequence). CDR3 length: 14 residues. CDR3 sequence (DNA): TGTGCCAGCAGTGAGACAGGGGTTTTCGACGAGCAGTACTTC. Its protein product is CASSETGVFDEQYF.

In this sample, this clonotype is medium-sized. The chain links TRBV7-2 to TRBJ2-3; D might be TRBD2 (5 bases). Trimming pared 5 bases from V and 3 bases from J, leaving 21 bases between. The CDR3 extends over 17 amino acids. Germline loops: CDR1 SGHTA, CDR2 FQGNSA. In DNA form, the CDR3 reads TGTGCCAGCAGCCTAGAAGATGCGGGTCTGATTACAGATACGCAGTATTTT. Amino acid sequence: CASSLEDAGLITDTQYF.

This clonotype appeared many times. V gene TRBV4-2 combines with J gene TRBJ1-5; no reliable D call. The V gene's germline CDR1 is LGHNA and CDR2 YNFKEQ. The CDR3 spans 17 residues. V dropped 1 base and J dropped 3 bases, with 16 bases sitting between them. CDR3 in DNA: TGTGCCAGCAGCCAAGGGACGGCCCTTCCTCCCAATCAGCCCCAGCATTTT. This sequence encodes CASSQGTALPPNQPQHF.

A word on this clonotype: This sequence may be a read error, since a much larger clone differs from it by one base. The V call is TRBV12-3 or TRBV12-4, the J call TRBJ2-2, with D possibly being TRBD1 (6 bases). The CDR3 has 15 residues. The CDR3 sequence is CASSYSGATTGEPFF. CDR3 DNA sequence: TGTGCCAGCAGTTACTCAGGGGCTACCACCGGGGAGCCGTTTTTT.

In this sample, this clonotype turned up many times. The gene calls are TRBV30 and TRBJ2-2, with a tentative D call TRBD1 (6 bases). Looked up from germline, CDR1 is GTSNPN and CDR2 is SVGIG (reference sequence). V shed 3 bases and J shed 5 bases, with 7 bases lying between them. This CDR3 comprises 12 residues. The CDR3 here is CAWSQGTGELFF. CDR3 coding DNA: TGTGCCTGGAGCCAGGGGACCGGGGAGCTGTTTTTT.

By share, this clonotype ranks as medium-sized. The chain has TRBV4-2 and TRBJ2-7, with D possibly being TRBD2 (5 bases). This CDR3 region has 14 residues. Trimming removed 0 bases from V and 1 base from J, with 7 bases in between. CDR1 and CDR2 from the germline V gene are LGHNA and YNFKEQ. CDR3 bases: TGTGCCAGCAGCCAAGATCGGGGATCCTACGAGCAGTACTTC. Translating gives CASSQDRGSYEQYF.

V is TRBV6-5 and J is TRBJ2-3; D unclear. V was trimmed by 0 bases and J by 0 bases, leaving 7 bases between them. Germline CDR1 MNHEY, CDR2 SVGAGI. This CDR3 contains 15 residues. The CDR3 coding sequence is TGTGCCAGCAGTTACTCAGCAGCTAGCACAGATACGCAGTATTTT. Its translation: CASSYSAASTDTQYF.

This clonotype was picked up many times. The rearrangement uses TRBV28 and TRBJ2-5, with D possibly being TRBD1 or TRBD2 (5 bases each). The germline CDR1 and CDR2 sequences are MDHEN and SYDVKM. The CDR3 covers 18 residues. V lost 2 bases to trimming and J lost 2 bases, with 21 bases between them. As DNA, the CDR3 is TGTGCCAGCAGTTTACCCATCCGGGACCGAGCATCTCAAGAGACCCAGTACTTC. It encodes CASSLPIRDRASQETQYF.

The V call is TRBV5-4, the J call TRBJ2-2; 9 positions agree with TRBD1. CDR1 is SGHNT, CDR2 YYREEE, per germline (reference sequence). Germline trimming cut 3 bases from V and 7 bases from J; bases unmatched to any gene: 7. This CDR3 comprises 15 residues. The CDR3 sequence is CASSSQGALHGELFF. As DNA, the CDR3 is TGTGCCAGCAGCTCACAGGGGGCGCTTCACGGGGAGCTGTTTTTT.

This clonotype came up many times. V and J are TRBV7-6 and TRBJ2-3, with D hard to call. The V gene lost 1 base and the J gene lost 6 bases, with 8 bases spanning the gap. The germline V gene has CDR1 SGHVS and CDR2 FNYEAQ. The CDR3 loop spans 13 amino acids. CDR3 protein: CASSLEWLDTQYF. The DNA of the CDR3 is TGTGCCAGCAGCTTAGAGTGGTTGGATACGCAGTATTTT.

Worth noting for this clonotype: This clone may be a read error of a much larger clone one base away. The V gene is TRBV11-2, the J gene TRBJ2-3; D may be TRBD1 or TRBD2 (5 bases each). The CDR3 covers 14 residues. The ends were cut back, 4 bases at V and 4 bases at J, with 12 bases in the middle. Germline V gene sequence: CDR1 SGHAT, CDR2 FQNNGV. In nucleotides, the CDR3 is TGTGCCAGCAGCTCAGAGCTGGGGGCAGATACGCAGTATTTT. This translates into CASSSELGADTQYF.

This clonotype was observed a few times. A much bigger clone sits one base away, suggesting this may be a read error. The chain combines TRBV6-1 with TRBJ2-3; D is undetermined. Germline values: CDR1 MNHNS, CDR2 SASEGT. The CDR3 is made up of 12 amino acids. The CDR3 spells CASSPNGDTQCF. The CDR3 DNA sequence: TGTGCCAGCAGTCCTAATGGCGATACGCAGTGTTTT.

In its sample, this clonotype was seen many times. J is TRBJ2-7 and V is TRBV12-3 or TRBV12-4; 8 nucleotides line up with TRBD1. Unmatched junction bases numbered 10, after V lost 5 bases and J lost 4 bases. This CDR3 is built from 15 residues. The chain's CDR3 is CASSEQGVSGYEQYF. In DNA, the CDR3 is TGTGCCAGCAGTGAACAGGGGGTTTCAGGGTACGAGCAGTACTTC.

In this sample, this clonotype turned up many times. This chain connects TRBV15 to TRBJ2-7; D call uncertain. The CDR3 loop spans 14 amino acids. Germline-derived CDR1 and CDR2 are LNHNV and YYDKDF (reference sequence). V lost 4 bases to trimming and J lost 0 bases, with 10 bases between them. For the CDR3, the DNA is TGTGCCACCAGCACGGACCAGAGCTCCTACGAGCAGTACTTC. It codes for CATSTDQSSYEQYF.

This clonotype was counted ten times or more. The chain links TRBV14 to TRBJ2-2; D remains unclear. The length of the CDR3 is 16 residues. Germline-derived CDR1 and CDR2 are SGHDN and FVKESK. The V end lost 2 bases, the J end lost 0 bases, and 10 bases lay between the germline ends. The CDR3 DNA reads TGTGCCAGCAGCCAAATTAGCCGCGCGAACACCGGGGAGCTGTTTTTT. As protein: CASSQISRANTGELFF.

This chain joins TRBV29-1 and TRBJ2-5, with D perhaps matching TRBD1 (5 bases). The CDR3 spans 11 residues. The germline CDR1 and CDR2 sequences are SQVTM and ANQGSEA. Trimming shortened V by 4 bases and J by 10 bases, and 13 bases separated the two germline ends. CDR3 sequence: CSVVFPQGQYF. CDR3 in DNA: TGCAGCGTTGTATTCCCGCAGGGCCAGTACTTC.

This clonotype was recorded many times. This rearrangement joins TRBV27 to TRBJ2-3; 7 bases are a match to TRBD1. Trimming at V came to 6 bases and at J to 0 bases, leaving 6 bases not matched to a gene. The V gene's germline CDR1 is MNHEY and CDR2 SMNVEV (reference sequence). The CDR3 spans 15 residues. As DNA, the CDR3 is TGTGCCAGCAGCATGACGGGACAGAGCACAGATACGCAGTATTTT. This sequence encodes CASSMTGQSTDTQYF.